This TCR beta chain was identified in a study of T cell responses to AZD1222 COVID-19 vaccine. Turning to this clone: The antigen is not known.

The method was immunoSEQ multiplex PCR; TCRdb's version includes in-frame clones alone and lacks a portion of them. The sample shows about 120,000 clones, approximately 90% of them seen only once. The CDR3 spans 15 residues. Germline V gene sequence: CDR1 SGHAT, CDR2 FQNNGV. Deletions cut 2 bases from V and 3 bases from J, with 10 bases between. Study outcomes and limitations: Targeting of unmutated variant regions was reportedly seen in nearly half of spike-specific TCRs.

The sequences come from peripheral blood, collected on day 0 of AZD1222 vaccination. This receptor was taken from an adult in good health. The chain couples TRBV11-2 to TRBJ2-2; possibly TRBD2 for D (7 bases). The CDR3 region has the DNA TGTGCCAGCAGCTTAAGGGGGGGCGACACCGGGGAGCTGTTTTTT. It encodes CASSLRGGDTGELFF.